The 5 T cell receptor beta chains below all came from one sample that was sequenced in a study of immune cell composition in non-small cell lung cancer. TCRdb keeps only in-frame clones here, not all; method: immunoSEQ multiplex PCR. The sample holds about 13,000 clones, around three quarters seen once. Source material: lung tumor tissue. These receptors were taken from a human donor with non-small cell lung cancer.

The rearrangement uses TRBV18 and TRBJ2-1; 9 bases match TRBD2. Losses at the gene ends were 8 bases for V and 5 bases for J; bases not matched to a gene: 10. The germline V gene encodes CDR1 KGHSH and CDR2 LQKENI. This CDR3 spans 15 amino acids. CDR3 residues: CASHLPTSGDNEQFF. The CDR3 DNA is TGTGCCAGCCACCTCCCGACTAGCGGCGACAATGAGCAGTTCTTC. The full variable domain, in which reference TRBV18 and TRBJ2-1 provide the parts outside the CDR3, is NAGVMQNPRHLVRRRGQEARLRCSPMKGHSHVYWYRQLPEEGLKFMVYLQKENIIDESGMPKERFSAEFPKEGPSILRIQQVVRGDSAAYFCASHLPTSGDNEQFFGPGTRLTVL.

This clone was observed a handful of times. The J gene is TRBJ2-7, the V gene TRBV29-1, with TRBD2 as a possible D gene (6 bases). CDR3 length: 11 residues. V dropped 5 bases and J dropped 4 bases, with 9 bases sitting between them. Germline loops: CDR1 SQVTM, CDR2 ANQGSEA. The CDR3 loop reads CSVTEGYEQYF. The DNA for the CDR3 is TGCAGCGTTACGGAGGGGTACGAGCAGTACTTC.

This clone was counted a few times. The rearrangement links TRBV2 to TRBJ2-5, with a possible D match to TRBD1 (5 bases). Trimming removed 6 bases from V and 7 bases from J, with 9 bases in between. From germline, CDR1 is SNHLY and CDR2 FYNNEI. The CDR3 totals 11 residues. The DNA for the CDR3 is TGTGCCAGCAGGTCTACAGGGACCCAGTACTTC. It encodes CASRSTGTQYF.

The V gene is TRBV5-1, the J gene TRBJ2-7; 11 nucleotides match TRBD2. The CDR3 length is 14 residues. Germline assignment: CDR1 SGHRS and CDR2 YFSETQ. The J segment lost 4 bases and the V segment lost 0 bases, leaving 0 bases of the junction unmatched. CDR3 in DNA: TGCGCCAGCAGCTTGGCTAGCGGGAGGTACGAGCAGTACTTC. Residues: CASSLASGRYEQYF.

The rearrangement links TRBV5-6 to TRBJ2-2; 8 bases are a match to TRBD1. Germline CDR1 SGHDT, CDR2 YYEEEE. The ends lost 3 bases at V and 5 bases at J; junction bases unmatched: 6. This CDR3 is built from 15 residues. This chain's CDR3 is CASSSGRQGTGELFF. CDR3 coding DNA: TGTGCCAGCAGCTCGGGAAGACAGGGGACCGGGGAGCTGTTTTTT.